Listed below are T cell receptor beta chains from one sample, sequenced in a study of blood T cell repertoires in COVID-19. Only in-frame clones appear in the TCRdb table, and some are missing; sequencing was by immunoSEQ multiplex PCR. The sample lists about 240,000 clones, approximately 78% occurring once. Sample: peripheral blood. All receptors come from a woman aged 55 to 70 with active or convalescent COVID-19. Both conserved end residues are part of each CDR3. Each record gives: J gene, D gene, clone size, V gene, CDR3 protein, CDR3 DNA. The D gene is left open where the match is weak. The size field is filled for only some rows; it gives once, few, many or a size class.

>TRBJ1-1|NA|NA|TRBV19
CASSWGRYTEAFF
TGTGCCAGTAGTTGGGGGAGGTACACTGAAGCTTTCTTT
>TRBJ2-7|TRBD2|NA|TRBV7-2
CASSLASGGNYEQYF
TGTGCCAGCAGCTTAGCGAGCGGGGGCAACTACGAGCAGTACTTC
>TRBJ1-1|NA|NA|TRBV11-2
CASSLSGGSRTEAFF
TGTGCCAGCAGCCTCTCTGGCGGGAGTAGGACTGAAGCTTTCTTT
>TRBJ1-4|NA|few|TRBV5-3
CARSNETSGVWMGGKLFF
TGTGCCAGAAGCAATGAGACGTCAGGGGTCTGGATGGGTGGGAAACTGTTTTTT
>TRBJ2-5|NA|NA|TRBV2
CASSEPSNRGETQYF
TGTGCCAGCAGTGAGCCCTCTAACCGCGGGGAGACCCAGTACTTC
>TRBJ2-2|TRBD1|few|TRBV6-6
CASRTGTALSITELFF
TGTGCCAGCAGGACCGGGACAGCGCTTTCCATTACCGAGCTGTTTTTT
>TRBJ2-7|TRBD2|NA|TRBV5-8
CASSPNWGRVSYEQYF
TGTGCCAGCAGCCCGAATTGGGGGAGGGTCTCCTACGAGCAGTACTTC
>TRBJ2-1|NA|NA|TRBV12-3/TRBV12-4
CASSLGGWNEQFF
TGTGCCAGCAGTTTGGGGGGATGGAATGAGCAGTTCTTC
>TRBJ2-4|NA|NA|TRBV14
CASSQTTGSLAKNIQYF
TGTGCCAGCAGCCAAACAACAGGCTCACTAGCCAAAAACATTCAGTACTTC
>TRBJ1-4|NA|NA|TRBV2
CASGHGAPNEKLFF
TGTGCCAGCGGGCATGGGGCCCCAAATGAAAAACTGTTTTTT
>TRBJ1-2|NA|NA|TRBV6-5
CASSYGAEENDGYTF
TGTGCCAGCAGTTATGGGGCGGAAGAGAATGATGGCTACACCTTC